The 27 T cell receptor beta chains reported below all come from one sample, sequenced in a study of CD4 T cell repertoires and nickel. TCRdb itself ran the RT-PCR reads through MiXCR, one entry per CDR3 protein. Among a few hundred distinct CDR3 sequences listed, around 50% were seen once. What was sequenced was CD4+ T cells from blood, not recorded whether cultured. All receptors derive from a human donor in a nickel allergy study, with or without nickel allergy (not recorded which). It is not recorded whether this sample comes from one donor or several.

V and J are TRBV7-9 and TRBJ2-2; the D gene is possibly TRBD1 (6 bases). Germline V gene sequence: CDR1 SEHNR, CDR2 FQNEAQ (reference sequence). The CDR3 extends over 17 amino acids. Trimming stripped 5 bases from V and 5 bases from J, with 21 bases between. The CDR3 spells CASSPLSGDFRTGELFF. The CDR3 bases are TGTGCCAGCAGCCCGCTTTCAGGGGATTTCAGGACCGGGGAGCTGTTTTTT. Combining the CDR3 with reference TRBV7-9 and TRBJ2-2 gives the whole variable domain DTGVSQNPRHKITKRGQNVTFRCDPISEHNRLYWYRQTLGQGPEFLTYFQNEAQLEKSRLLSDRFSAERPKGSFSTLEIQRTEQGDSAMYLCASSPLSGDFRTGELFFGEGSRLTVL.

Here the CDR3 reads CASTAGTSRNSPLHF. In DNA, the CDR3 is TGTGCCAGCACCGCCGGGACGTCGCGTAATTCACCCCTCCACTTT. This chain joins TRBV27 and TRBJ1-6, with D possibly TRBD1 on 5 matching bases. Germline V CDR1 and CDR2: MNHEY, SMNVEV (reference sequence). The germline V and J ends were trimmed by 7 bases and 6 bases, with 16 bases remaining between them. The CDR3 totals 15 residues.

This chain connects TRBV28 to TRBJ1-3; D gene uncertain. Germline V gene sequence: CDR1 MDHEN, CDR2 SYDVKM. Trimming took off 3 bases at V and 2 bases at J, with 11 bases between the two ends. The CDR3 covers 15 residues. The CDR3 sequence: CASSLRGRTGNTIYF. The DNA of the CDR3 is TGTGCCAGCAGTTTGCGGGGAAGGACTGGAAACACCATATATTTT.

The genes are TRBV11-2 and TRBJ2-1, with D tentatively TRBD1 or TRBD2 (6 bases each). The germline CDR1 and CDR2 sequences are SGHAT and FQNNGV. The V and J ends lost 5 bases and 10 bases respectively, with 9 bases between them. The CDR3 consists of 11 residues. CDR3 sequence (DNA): TGTGCCAGCAGCCGGGGGCCAGAGCAGTTCTTC. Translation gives CASSRGPEQFF. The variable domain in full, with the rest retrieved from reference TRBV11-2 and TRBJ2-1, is EAGVAQSPRYKIIEKRQSVAFWCNPISGHATLYWYQQILGQGPKLLIQFQNNGVVDDSQLPKDRFSAERLKGVDSTLKIQPAKLEDSAVYLCASSRGPEQFFGPGTRLTVL.

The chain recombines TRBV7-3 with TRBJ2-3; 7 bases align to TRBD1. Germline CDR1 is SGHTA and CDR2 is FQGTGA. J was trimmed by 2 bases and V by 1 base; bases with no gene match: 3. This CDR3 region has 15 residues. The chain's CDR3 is CASSLRDSYTDTQYF. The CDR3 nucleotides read TGTGCCAGCAGCTTAAGGGACAGCTACACAGATACGCAGTATTTT.

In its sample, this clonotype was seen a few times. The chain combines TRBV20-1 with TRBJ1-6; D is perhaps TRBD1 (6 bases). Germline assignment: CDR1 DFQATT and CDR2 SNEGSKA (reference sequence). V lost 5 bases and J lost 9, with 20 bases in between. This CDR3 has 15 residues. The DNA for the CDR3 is TGCAGTGCTCAAGCTAACACAGGGTCCGGTTCACCCCTCCACTTT. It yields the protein CSAQANTGSGSPLHF.

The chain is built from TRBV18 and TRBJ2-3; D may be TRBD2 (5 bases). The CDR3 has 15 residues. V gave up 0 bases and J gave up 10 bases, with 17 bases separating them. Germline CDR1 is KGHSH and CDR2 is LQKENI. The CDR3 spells CASSPPGVALSPQYF. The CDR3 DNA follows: TGTGCCAGCTCACCACCGGGAGTAGCGCTCAGTCCGCAGTATTTT.

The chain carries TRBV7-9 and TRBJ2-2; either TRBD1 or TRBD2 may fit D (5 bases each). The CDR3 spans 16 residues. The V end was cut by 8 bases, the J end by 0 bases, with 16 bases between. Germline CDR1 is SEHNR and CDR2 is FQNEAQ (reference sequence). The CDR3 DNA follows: TGTGCCAGCTTAGGGGCTGCTAGCACGAACACCGGGGAGCTGTTTTTT. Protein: CASLGAASTNTGELFF. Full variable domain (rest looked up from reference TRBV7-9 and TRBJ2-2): DTGVSQNPRHKITKRGQNVTFRCDPISEHNRLYWYRQTLGQGPEFLTYFQNEAQLEKSRLLSDRFSAERPKGSFSTLEIQRTEQGDSAMYLCASLGAASTNTGELFFGEGSRLTVL.

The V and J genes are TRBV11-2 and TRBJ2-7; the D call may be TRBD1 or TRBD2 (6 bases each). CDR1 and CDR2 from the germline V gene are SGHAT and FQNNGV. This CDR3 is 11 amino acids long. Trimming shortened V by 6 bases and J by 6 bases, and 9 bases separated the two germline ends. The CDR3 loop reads CASSRGPEQYF. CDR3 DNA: TGTGCCAGCAGTCGGGGGCCCGAGCAGTACTTC.

Here the CDR3 reads CASSPDRGQETQYF. CDR3 nucleotides: TGTGCCAGCAGCCCAGATAGGGGCCAAGAGACCCAGTACTTC. The rearrangement links TRBV25-1 to TRBJ2-5, with D perhaps matching TRBD1 (5 bases). Germline V gives CDR1 MGHDK, CDR2 SYGVNS. The CDR3 is 14 amino acids. The V gene lost 6 bases and the J gene lost 1 base, with 12 bases spanning the gap.

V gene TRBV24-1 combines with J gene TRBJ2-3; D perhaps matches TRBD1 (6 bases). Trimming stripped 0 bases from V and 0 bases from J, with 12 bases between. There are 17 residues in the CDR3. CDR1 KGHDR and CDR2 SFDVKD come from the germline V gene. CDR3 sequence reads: CATSDLQGKPSTDTQYF. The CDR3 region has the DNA TGTGCCACCAGTGATTTGCAGGGGAAACCTAGCACAGATACGCAGTATTTT.

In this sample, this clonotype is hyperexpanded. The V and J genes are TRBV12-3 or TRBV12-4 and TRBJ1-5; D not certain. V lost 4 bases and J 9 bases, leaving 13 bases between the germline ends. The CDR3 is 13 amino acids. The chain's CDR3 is CASSSSTAMPQHF. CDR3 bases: TGTGCCAGCAGTTCATCGACGGCGATGCCCCAGCATTTT.

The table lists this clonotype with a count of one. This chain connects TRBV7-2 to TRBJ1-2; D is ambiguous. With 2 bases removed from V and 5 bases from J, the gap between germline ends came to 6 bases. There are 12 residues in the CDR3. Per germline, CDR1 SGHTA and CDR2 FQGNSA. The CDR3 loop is CASSLTTYGYTF. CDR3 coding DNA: TGTGCCAGCAGCTTAACAACTTATGGCTACACCTTC.

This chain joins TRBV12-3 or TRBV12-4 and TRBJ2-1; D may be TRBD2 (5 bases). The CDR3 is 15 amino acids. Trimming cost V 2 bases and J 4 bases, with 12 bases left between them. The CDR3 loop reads CASSLRGLGYNEQFF. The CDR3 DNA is TGTGCCAGCAGTTTACGAGGGCTGGGGTACAATGAGCAGTTCTTC.

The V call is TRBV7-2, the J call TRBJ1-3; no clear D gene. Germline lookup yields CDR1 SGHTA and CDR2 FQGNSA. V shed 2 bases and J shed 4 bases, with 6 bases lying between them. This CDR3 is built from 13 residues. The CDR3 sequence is CASSLSLGNTIYF. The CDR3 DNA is TGTGCCAGCAGCTTATCTCTAGGAAACACCATATATTTT.

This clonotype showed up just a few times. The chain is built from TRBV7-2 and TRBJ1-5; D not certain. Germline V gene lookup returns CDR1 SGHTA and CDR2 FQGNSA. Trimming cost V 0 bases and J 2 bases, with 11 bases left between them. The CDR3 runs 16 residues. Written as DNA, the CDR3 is TGTGCCAGCAGCTTAGCGGGAGGGCATGGCAATCAGCCCCAGCATTTT. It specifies CASSLAGGHGNQPQHF.

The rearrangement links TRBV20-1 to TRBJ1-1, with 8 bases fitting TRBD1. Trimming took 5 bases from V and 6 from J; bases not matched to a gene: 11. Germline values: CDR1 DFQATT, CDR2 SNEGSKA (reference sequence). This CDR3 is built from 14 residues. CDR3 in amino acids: CSAGKTGVLSEAFF. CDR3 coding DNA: TGCAGTGCTGGGAAGACAGGGGTTCTGTCTGAAGCTTTCTTT.

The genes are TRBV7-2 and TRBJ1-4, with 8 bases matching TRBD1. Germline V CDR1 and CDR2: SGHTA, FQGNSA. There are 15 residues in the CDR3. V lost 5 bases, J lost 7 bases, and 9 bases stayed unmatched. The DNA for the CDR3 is TGTGCCAGCAGCCAGGACAGGGACCCCCGTGAAAAACTGTTTTTT. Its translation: CASSQDRDPREKLFF.

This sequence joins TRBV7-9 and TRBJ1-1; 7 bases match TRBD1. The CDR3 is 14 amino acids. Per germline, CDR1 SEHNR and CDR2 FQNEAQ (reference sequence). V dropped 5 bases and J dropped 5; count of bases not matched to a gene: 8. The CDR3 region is CASSPRQGGTEAFF. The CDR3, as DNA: TGTGCCAGCAGCCCTCGACAGGGTGGAACTGAAGCTTTCTTT.

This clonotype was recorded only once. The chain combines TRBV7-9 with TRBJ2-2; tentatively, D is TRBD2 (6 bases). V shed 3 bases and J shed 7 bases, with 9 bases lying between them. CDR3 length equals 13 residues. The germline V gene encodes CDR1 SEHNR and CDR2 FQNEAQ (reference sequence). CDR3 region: CASSLIGGGELFF. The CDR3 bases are TGTGCCAGCAGCTTGATCGGGGGCGGGGAGCTGTTTTTT.

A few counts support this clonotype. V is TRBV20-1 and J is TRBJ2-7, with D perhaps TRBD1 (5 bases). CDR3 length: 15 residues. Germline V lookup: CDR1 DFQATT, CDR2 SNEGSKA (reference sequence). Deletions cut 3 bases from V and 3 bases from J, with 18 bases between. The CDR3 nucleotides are TGCAGTGCTAGCCAGGGTCTCCTTAGCAGCTACGAGCAGTACTTC. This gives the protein CSASQGLLSSYEQYF.

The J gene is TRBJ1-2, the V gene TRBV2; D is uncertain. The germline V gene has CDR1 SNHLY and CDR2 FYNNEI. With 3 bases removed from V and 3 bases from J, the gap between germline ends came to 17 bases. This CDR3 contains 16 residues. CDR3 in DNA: TGTGCCAGCAGTGATTGGGGTCGCCTAATTGACTATGGCTACACCTTC. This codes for CASSDWGRLIDYGYTF.

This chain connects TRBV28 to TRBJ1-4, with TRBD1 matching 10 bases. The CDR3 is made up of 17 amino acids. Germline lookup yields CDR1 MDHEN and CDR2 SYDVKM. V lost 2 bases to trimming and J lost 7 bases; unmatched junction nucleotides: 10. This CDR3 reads CASSLRTGGARGEKLFF. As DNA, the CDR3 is TGTGCCAGCAGTTTACGGACAGGGGGGGCCCGTGGTGAAAAACTGTTTTTT.

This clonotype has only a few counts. The CDR3 protein is CASSVGSGHTDTQYF. The CDR3, as DNA: TGCGCCAGCAGCGTTGGTAGCGGACACACAGATACGCAGTATTTT. The chain employs TRBV5-1 and TRBJ2-3, with a possible D match to TRBD2 (6 bases). Germline V gene sequence: CDR1 SGHRS, CDR2 YFSETQ. The CDR3 length is 15 residues. Trimming cost V 4 bases and J 2 bases, with 14 bases left between them.

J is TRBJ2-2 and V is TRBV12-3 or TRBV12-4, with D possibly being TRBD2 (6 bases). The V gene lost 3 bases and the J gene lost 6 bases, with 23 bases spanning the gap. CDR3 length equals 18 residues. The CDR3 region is CASSLELGTRGRSGELFF. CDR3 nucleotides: TGTGCCAGCAGTTTGGAATTGGGCACCCGGGGGAGGTCCGGGGAGCTGTTTTTT.

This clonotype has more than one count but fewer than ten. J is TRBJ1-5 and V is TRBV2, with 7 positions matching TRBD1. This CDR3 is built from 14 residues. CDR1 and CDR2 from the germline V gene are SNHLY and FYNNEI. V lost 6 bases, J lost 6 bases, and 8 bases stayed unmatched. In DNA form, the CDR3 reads TGTGCCAGCAGCACCACAGGGGCCCCTCAGCCCCAGCATTTT. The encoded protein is CASSTTGAPQPQHF.

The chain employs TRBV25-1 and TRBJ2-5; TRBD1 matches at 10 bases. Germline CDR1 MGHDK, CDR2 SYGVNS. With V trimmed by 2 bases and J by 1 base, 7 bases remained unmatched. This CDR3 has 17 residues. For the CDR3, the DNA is TGTGCCAGCAGTGAAAGGGGACAGGGGAAGACCCAAGAGACCCAGTACTTC. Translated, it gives CASSERGQGKTQETQYF.